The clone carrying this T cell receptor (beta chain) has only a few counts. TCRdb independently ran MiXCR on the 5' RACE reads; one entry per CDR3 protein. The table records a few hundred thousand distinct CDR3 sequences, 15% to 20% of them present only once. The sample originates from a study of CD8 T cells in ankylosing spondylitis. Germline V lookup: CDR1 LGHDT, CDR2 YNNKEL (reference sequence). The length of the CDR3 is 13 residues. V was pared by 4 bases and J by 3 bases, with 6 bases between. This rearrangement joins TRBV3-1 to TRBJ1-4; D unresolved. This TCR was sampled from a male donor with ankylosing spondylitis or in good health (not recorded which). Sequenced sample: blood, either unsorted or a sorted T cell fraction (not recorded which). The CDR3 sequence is CASSPDSNEKLFF. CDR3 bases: TGTGCCAGCAGCCCCGACTCTAATGAAAAACTGTTTTTT.